Below are 20 T cell receptor beta chains sequenced from a single sample in a study of identical twins. TCRdb used MiXCR to reprocess the 5' RACE reads, holding one entry per CDR3 protein. The data contain 460,000 or so distinct CDR3 sequences, over 12% of them singletons. This sample was shared with a second study, whose subject was yellow fever vaccine responses in identical twins.

Input material: CD4+ T cells sorted from blood. Receptors were obtained from a young woman in good health.

This clonotype showed up many times. The chain couples TRBV12-3 or TRBV12-4 to TRBJ2-1, with TRBD2 identical over 12 bases. CDR3 size: 15 residues. V dropped 5 bases and J dropped 9; count of bases not matched to a gene: 8. DNA of the CDR3: TGTGCCAGCAGTCGACTAGCGGGAGAGCGAGGTGAGCAGTTCTTC. It yields the protein CASSRLAGERGEQFF.

V gene TRBV28 combines with J gene TRBJ2-7; D gene unclear. Between the trimmed V and J ends, which lost 5 bases and 9 bases, there was a span of 17 bases. The length of the CDR3 is 13 residues. Germline loops: CDR1 MDHEN, CDR2 SYDVKM. Here the CDR3 reads CASSTPLGVGQYF. CDR3 sequence (DNA): TGTGCCAGCAGTACACCCCTTGGAGTGGGGCAGTACTTC. The entire variable domain, with the rest obtained from reference TRBV28 and TRBJ2-7, is as follows: DVKVTQSSRYLVKRTGEKVFLECVQDMDHENMFWYRQDPGLGLRLIYFSYDVKMKEKGDIPEGYSVSREKKERFSLILESASTNQTSMYLCASSTPLGVGQYFGPGTRLTVT.

The V gene is TRBV20-1, the J gene TRBJ2-2; D perhaps matches TRBD1 (5 bases). Germline V gene data show CDR1 as DFQATT and CDR2 as SNEGSKA (reference sequence). The ends were cut back, 3 bases at V and 4 bases at J, with 12 bases in the middle. This CDR3 is 14 amino acids long. The CDR3 DNA sequence: TGCAGTGCTAGGCAGGGCAGGTCCACCGGGGAGCTGTTTTTT. This encodes CSARQGRSTGELFF.

The chain is built from TRBV10-3 and TRBJ2-7; D is tentatively TRBD1 or TRBD2 (6 bases each). Germline CDR1 and CDR2: ENHRY and SYGVKD. Trimming removed 2 bases at V and 5 bases at J, with 13 bases between. CDR3 size: 14 residues. CDR3 DNA: TGTGCCATCAGTGAGCGAGGGGGGCTCCACGAGCAGTACTTC. This sequence encodes CAISERGGLHEQYF.

This clonotype has just a few counts. The rearrangement joins TRBV18 to TRBJ2-3, with unresolved D. Per germline, CDR1 KGHSH and CDR2 LQKENI. Trimming pared 8 bases from V and 2 bases from J, leaving 14 bases between. The CDR3 runs 14 residues. The CDR3 is CASLPESNTDTQYF. Here the CDR3 DNA reads TGTGCCAGCCTCCCGGAGAGCAACACAGATACGCAGTATTTT.

This clonotype was counted between two and nine times. The chain is built from TRBV6-2 or TRBV6-3 and TRBJ2-7, with 8 bases fitting TRBD1. V was clipped by 2 bases and J by 4 bases; unmatched bases: 22. From germline, CDR1 is MNHEY and CDR2 SVGEGT. This CDR3 has 20 amino acids. CDR3 amino acids: CASSYPKRGRGQTFGYEQYF. The CDR3 DNA reads as TGTGCCAGCAGTTACCCGAAGAGGGGCAGGGGGCAGACGTTTGGGTACGAGCAGTACTTC.

The V and J genes are TRBV5-1 and TRBJ2-5; D is ambiguous. The germline CDR1 and CDR2 sequences are SGHRS and YFSETQ. This CDR3 comprises 12 residues. With 4 bases removed from V and 3 bases from J, the gap between germline ends came to 7 bases. In nucleotides, the CDR3 is TGCGCCAGCAGCCAACCCAAAGAGACCCAGTACTTC. Its translation: CASSQPKETQYF.

At least ten counts were recorded for this clonotype. The genes are TRBV7-2 and TRBJ2-1; 7 bases align to TRBD2. Germline values: CDR1 SGHTA, CDR2 FQGNSA. CDR3 length equals 16 residues. Trimming cost V 3 bases and J 3 bases; bases outside gene matches: 8. The CDR3 DNA is TGTGCCAGCAGCTTTCCCAGCGGGGTCAGCTACAATGAGCAGTTCTTC. Amino acids: CASSFPSGVSYNEQFF.

This rearrangement joins TRBV28 to TRBJ2-5, with D perhaps TRBD1 (6 bases). Trimming removed 5 bases from V and 7 bases from J, with 17 bases in between. The CDR3 runs to 14 residues. CDR1 and CDR2 (germline): MDHEN, SYDVKM. CDR3 in amino acids: CASSRQDDRGTQYF. For the CDR3, the DNA is TGTGCCAGCAGTAGACAGGACGACCGGGGGACCCAGTACTTC.

The chain carries TRBV12-5 and TRBJ2-2; D possibly corresponds to TRBD1 (7 bases). Germline V gene lookup returns CDR1 LGHNT and CDR2 FRNRAP. This CDR3 is built from 17 residues. The V and J ends lost 2 bases and 1 base respectively, with 14 bases between them. CDR3 in DNA: TGTGCTAGTGGTTTGTCTGCGGGACAGAAGAACACCGGGGAGCTGTTTTTT. Amino acid sequence: CASGLSAGQKNTGELFF.

This clonotype showed up many times. The chain couples TRBV5-1 to TRBJ2-7, with 9 positions matching TRBD1. The junction had 7 bases not matched to a gene; V was cut back by 1 base and J by 5 bases. This CDR3 contains 15 residues. Per the germline V gene, CDR1 is SGHRS and CDR2 is YFSETQ. CDR3 in DNA: TGCGCCAGCAGCTTGCAGGACAGGGGTCTCAACGAGCAGTACTTC. It yields the protein CASSLQDRGLNEQYF.

The sample holds a few counts of this clonotype. This chain joins TRBV9 and TRBJ2-7; perhaps TRBD2 as D (5 bases). Germline loops: CDR1 SGDLS, CDR2 YYNGEE. Deletions cut 0 bases from V and 3 bases from J, with 16 bases between. The CDR3 extends over 16 amino acids. This CDR3 reads CASSVVEDRRRYEQYF. The CDR3 bases are TGTGCCAGCAGCGTAGTGGAGGACCGAAGGCGCTACGAGCAGTACTTC. Supplemented by reference TRBV9 and TRBJ2-7, the full variable domain reads DSGVTQTPKHLITATGQRVTLRCSPRSGDLSVYWYQQSLDQGLQFLIQYYNGEERAKGNILERFSAQQFPDLHSELNLSSLELGDSALYFCASSVVEDRRRYEQYFGPGTRLTVT.

This clonotype occurred a few times. The V and J genes are TRBV29-1 and TRBJ2-1, with 7 bases identical to TRBD2. The CDR3 length is 14 residues. V trimming: 4 bases; J trimming: 1 base; junction bases outside the gene matches: 4. Germline V gives CDR1 SQVTM, CDR2 ANQGSEA. The CDR3 bases are TGCAGCGTTGGTGTCGGGGGGTCCTACAATGAGCAGTTCTTC. Translating gives CSVGVGGSYNEQFF.

There are a few counts of this clonotype. The chain has TRBV29-1 and TRBJ2-7; 13 nucleotides align to TRBD2. Trimming cost V 7 bases and J 6 bases; bases outside gene matches: 12. There are 15 residues in the CDR3. From germline, CDR1 is SQVTM and CDR2 ANQGSEA. In DNA form, the CDR3 reads TGCAGCGCGGGTAGGACTAGCGGGAGTGTAGGCGAGCAGTACTTC. It is translated as CSAGRTSGSVGEQYF.

This clonotype was counted only a few times. The rearrangement links TRBV6-2 or TRBV6-3 to TRBJ1-6; D unresolved. The CDR3 spans 15 residues. CDR1 is MNHEY, CDR2 SVGEGT, per germline. Trimming left V 6 bases short and J 6 bases short, with 15 bases between. This chain's CDR3 is CASRDYGSLNSPLHF. In nucleotides, the CDR3 is TGTGCCAGCAGAGACTACGGGAGCCTTAATTCACCCCTCCACTTT.

In its sample, this clonotype was seen a few times. The CDR3 bases are TGTGCCAGCAGTGGACAGGGGGGACCCTACGAGCAGTACTTC. Translated, it gives CASSGQGGPYEQYF. The chain uses TRBV6-2 or TRBV6-3 and TRBJ2-7, with 10 bases matching TRBD1. After removal of 5 bases from V and 2 bases from J, the junction contained 3 bases not matched to a gene. Germline loops: CDR1 MNHEY, CDR2 SVGEGT. The CDR3 length is 14 residues.

The chain joins TRBV28 to TRBJ2-4; 7 nucleotides align to TRBD1. The CDR3 totals 19 residues. V trimming: 6 bases; J trimming: 0 bases; junction bases outside the gene matches: 17. Looked up from germline, CDR1 is MDHEN and CDR2 is SYDVKM. The CDR3 DNA sequence: TGTGCCAGCAGCCGTCCAACGGCACAGGGGATACTAGCCAAAAACATTCAGTACTTC. Translated, it gives CASSRPTAQGILAKNIQYF. Variable domain in full (rest from reference TRBV28 and TRBJ2-4): DVKVTQSSRYLVKRTGEKVFLECVQDMDHENMFWYRQDPGLGLRLIYFSYDVKMKEKGDIPEGYSVSREKKERFSLILESASTNQTSMYLCASSRPTAQGILAKNIQYFGAGTRLSVL.

V usage is TRBV23-1 and J usage is TRBJ2-5; 9 positions agree with TRBD1. TRBV23-1 is an open reading frame, and its role is uncertain. V gave up 3 bases and J gave up 4 bases; unmatched junction bases: 9. This CDR3 comprises 16 residues. CDR3 DNA sequence: TGCGCCAGCAGTCATTACAAGGGACAGGGCGCAGAGACCCAGTACTTC. This encodes CASSHYKGQGAETQYF.

Ten or more counts support this clonotype. The V and J genes are TRBV5-1 and TRBJ1-2; 7 nucleotides align to TRBD1. In germline, CDR1 is SGHRS, CDR2 YFSETQ. Trimming removed 2 bases from V and 7 bases from J; junction bases left unmatched: 8. The CDR3 length is 14 residues. In DNA form, the CDR3 reads TGCGCCAGCAGCTTAACAACAGGGGCGCCTGGCTACACCTTC. Translated, it gives CASSLTTGAPGYTF.

The rearrangement joins TRBV4-2 to TRBJ2-2, with TRBD2 matching over 9 bases. This CDR3 is 18 amino acids long. CDR1 is LGHNA and CDR2 is YNFKEQ in the germline V gene. V was pared by 0 bases and J by 0 bases, with 5 bases of the junction left unmatched. This chain's CDR3 is CASSQDLAGRPNTGELFF. The DNA for the CDR3 is TGTGCCAGCAGCCAAGATCTAGCGGGGCGCCCGAACACCGGGGAGCTGTTTTTT.